Given below is one T cell receptor beta chain in context. The antigen remains undetermined. These data come from a study of cytomegalovirus exposure and HLA in healthy donors. Overall study results and limits: Links to common viral pathogens appeared, in a later analysis, for several of the most significant clusters. Analysis was carried out at a later point, and it linked a missense DCLRE1C variant to TCR beta V- and J-gene trimming. Analyses of presence/absence relied on an assumption of roughly uniform sequencing depth across donors. It was approximately 150 TCR beta chains that were listed as cytomegalovirus-associated.

Trimming pared 1 base from V and 5 bases from J, leaving 9 bases between. The length of the CDR3 is 14 residues. CDR1 and CDR2 (germline): LNHDA, SQIVND (reference sequence). PCR employed 60 Vbeta and 13 Jbeta primers. This table comes from immunoSEQ multiplex PCR, and its TCRdb copy is limited to in-frame clones, with some not included. There are some 150,000 clones in the sample; 80% to 90% occur only once, and almost 2.5% lies in the top ten. The sample consisted of PBMCs. This clonotype originated in a boy aged 2 to 10 in good health and CMV-seronegative. The chain uses TRBV19 and TRBJ2-1; D unresolved. This chain's CDR3 is CASSIARGNNEQFF. For the CDR3, the DNA is TGTGCCAGTAGTATAGCGCGCGGAAACAATGAGCAGTTCTTC.